What follows is one T cell receptor beta chain and its context. This sample was included in a study of T-cell reconstitution after alpha-beta-depleted transplantation in children. Unique molecular identifiers featured in how the TCRbeta library was prepared. TCRdb analysed the PCR reads with MiXCR anew, one entry per CDR3 protein. The table lists approximately 520,000 distinct CDR3 sequences, about 30% of them singletons. The CDR3 spans 16 residues. Per germline, CDR1 MDHEN and CDR2 SYDVKM. Trimming removed 4 bases at V and 6 bases at J, with 19 bases between. The sequencing here drew on PBMCs from the stem cell graft donor, taken from the stem cell graft. The TCR comes from a human donor who donated a stem cell graft to a child with aplastic anemia. This chain connects TRBV28 to TRBJ2-1; D call uncertain. CDR3 in amino acids: CASSSPTRAGTNEQFF. In DNA form, the CDR3 reads TGTGCCAGCAGTTCGCCCACCCGTGCAGGCACCAATGAGCAGTTCTTC.